Below, one T cell receptor beta chain is given with its context. What it recognizes is unknown. The sample originates from a study of T-cell reconstitution after alpha-beta-depleted transplantation in children. Preparation of the TCRbeta library used unique molecular identifiers. TCRdb recomputed calls from the PCR reads with MiXCR, one row per CDR3 protein. This table has just over 950,000 distinct CDR3 sequences, about 29% appearing once. General study results and limits: T cells produced anew were the main source of T-cell counts and diversity one year after transplant. After transplant, high TCRbeta diversity at day 60 in some patients arose from surviving recipient T cells and thymic progenitors. Several hundred expanded graft clones reportedly gave rise to the alpha-beta T cells present about two months after transplant.

V shed 4 bases, J shed 0 bases, and the junction held 6 bases outside the gene matches. There are 16 residues in the CDR3. Specimen: PBMCs, mostly from graft donor cells, collected 360 days after TCRalphabeta/CD19-depleted stem cell transplant. This receptor was identified in a boy under two years old who had a stem cell transplant for SCID, so the T cells may come from the graft donor. V usage is TRBV12-3 or TRBV12-4 and J usage is TRBJ1-2; 9 nucleotides line up with TRBD1. The CDR3 loop is CASSSGTGQANYGYTF. In DNA form, the CDR3 reads TGTGCCAGCAGTTCCGGGACAGGGCAAGCTAACTATGGCTACACCTTC.